This T cell receptor beta chain was sequenced for a study of cytomegalovirus exposure and HLA in healthy donors. Study results and limitations: Most TCR sequences were uncommon, yet certain public TCRs appeared in many donors.

Primers for the PCR totalled 60 Vbeta and 13 Jbeta. The table came from immunoSEQ multiplex PCR; TCRdb's copy has only in-frame clones and leaves some out. The sample lists 95,000 to 150,000 clones; roughly 75% were seen once. CDR1 is MNHEY, CDR2 SMNVEV, per germline (reference sequence). Trimming cost V 4 bases and J 4 bases, with 25 bases left between them. The CDR3 has 18 residues. On this clone itself: Its antigen is currently unknown.

The chain links TRBV27 to TRBJ2-5; perhaps TRBD2 as D (7 bases). The source of this sequence is a woman aged 50 to 65 in good health and CMV-seronegative. Material: PBMCs. CDR3 DNA: TGTGCCAGCAGTTCCCCGACTAAGCTAGCGGAGGGGGGAGAGACCCAGTACTTC. Protein product: CASSSPTKLAEGGETQYF.